One sample yielded the 13 T cell receptor beta chains listed below, sequenced in a study of blood T cell repertoires in COVID-19. Sequencing used immunoSEQ multiplex PCR; TCRdb keeps in-frame clones, though not all of them. The sample contains tens of thousands of clones, about 90% of which appear only once. The sequenced sample was peripheral blood. These receptor sequences come from a woman in her 50s in a cohort sampled during active COVID-19.

The sample holds a few counts of this clone. V usage is TRBV7-9 and J usage is TRBJ1-5; D possibly corresponds to TRBD1 (5 bases). Between the trimmed V and J ends, which lost 1 base and 5 bases, there was a span of 9 bases. From germline, CDR1 is SEHNR and CDR2 FQNEAQ (reference sequence). The length of the CDR3 is 14 residues. For the CDR3, the DNA is TGTGCCAGCAGCTTAGAGGGGCCGTATCAGCCCCAGCATTTT. As protein: CASSLEGPYQPQHF. Variable domain in full (rest from reference TRBV7-9 and TRBJ1-5): DTGVSQNPRHKITKRGQNVTFRCDPISEHNRLYWYRQTLGQGPEFLTYFQNEAQLEKSRLLSDRFSAERPKGSFSTLEIQRTEQGDSAMYLCASSLEGPYQPQHFGDGTRLSIL.

The CDR3 region is CASTTGQSSEKLFF. As DNA, the CDR3 is TGCGCCAGCACCACGGGACAGTCGAGTGAAAAACTGTTTTTT. V gene TRBV5-1 combines with J gene TRBJ1-4; 7 bases agree with TRBD1. The CDR3 totals 14 residues. Germline V gene sequence: CDR1 SGHRS, CDR2 YFSETQ. Trimming at V came to 6 bases and at J to 7 bases, leaving 9 bases not matched to a gene.

The V and J genes are TRBV7-8 and TRBJ1-2, with a possible D match to TRBD1 (5 bases). V dropped 3 bases and J dropped 0 bases, with 11 bases sitting between them. Per the germline V gene, CDR1 is SGHVS and CDR2 is FQNEAQ. The CDR3 extends over 15 amino acids. DNA for the CDR3: TGTGCCAGCAGCTTCAACACGGGGGCTAACTATGGCTACACCTTC. Its protein is CASSFNTGANYGYTF.

This clone has only a few counts. CDR3 DNA sequence: TGTGCCAGCAGCCTGACAGGGGGCCGACAGCCCCAGCATTTT. As protein: CASSLTGGRQPQHF. V is TRBV3-1 (or the pseudogene TRBV3-2) and J is TRBJ1-5; 10 bases agree with TRBD1. The germline gives CDR1 LGHDT, CDR2 YNNKEL (reference sequence). This CDR3 comprises 14 residues. Trimming at V came to 4 bases and at J to 7 bases, leaving 4 bases not matched to a gene.

This chain joins TRBV12-3 or TRBV12-4 and TRBJ2-3; D possibly corresponds to TRBD2 (6 bases). The CDR3 runs 12 residues. Trimming left V 5 bases short and J 15 bases short, with 18 bases between. The chain's CDR3 is CASSPSGFSGYF. CDR3 bases: TGTGCCAGCAGTCCAAGCGGGTTCAGTGGCTATTTT.

V and J are TRBV4-1 and TRBJ2-3; D is perhaps TRBD2 (6 bases). This CDR3 contains 16 residues. Germline V lookup: CDR1 MGHRA, CDR2 YSYEKL. Trimming stripped 3 bases from V and 0 bases from J, with 13 bases between. In DNA, the CDR3 is TGCGCCAGCAGCCAGGGGCGGGGTGGGAGCACAGATACGCAGTATTTT. Translating it yields CASSQGRGGSTDTQYF.

The genes are TRBV2 and TRBJ1-3; TRBD1 agrees at 11 bases. The V gene end was trimmed by 4 bases and the J gene end by 7 bases; junction bases not matched to a gene: 3. CDR3 length equals 14 residues. CDR1 and CDR2 from the germline V gene are SNHLY and FYNNEI. The CDR3 loop reads CASSGTGGANTIYF. Here the CDR3 DNA reads TGTGCCAGCAGTGGGACAGGGGGCGCGAACACCATATATTTT.

The rearrangement uses TRBV30 and TRBJ2-7, with 12 nucleotides matching TRBD2. Germline CDR1 reads GTSNPN; CDR2 reads SVGIG (reference sequence). V trimming: 6 bases; J trimming: 2 bases; junction bases outside the gene matches: 8. This CDR3 is built from 15 residues. The chain's CDR3 is CACSVGTSGPYEQYF. The CDR3 region has the DNA TGTGCCTGCAGCGTGGGGACTAGCGGGCCCTACGAGCAGTACTTC.

The rearrangement joins TRBV12-3 or TRBV12-4 to TRBJ1-4, with D maybe TRBD1 (6 bases). V was clipped by 3 bases and J by 11 bases, with 13 bases between them. This CDR3 contains 13 residues. In DNA form, the CDR3 reads TGTGCCAGCAGTTTGGGGGTTCAGGGGAAACTGTTTTTT. Translating gives CASSLGVQGKLFF.

The rearrangement uses TRBV28 and TRBJ1-2; D gene unclear. The V end lost 2 bases, the J end lost 0 bases, and 16 bases lay between the germline ends. The CDR3 is made up of 17 amino acids. Germline values: CDR1 MDHEN, CDR2 SYDVKM. CDR3 residues: CASSLGYGEKSNYGYTF. In DNA form, the CDR3 reads TGTGCCAGCAGTTTAGGCTACGGGGAGAAGTCTAACTATGGCTACACCTTC.

The chain recombines TRBV27 with TRBJ2-5, with 9 bases fitting TRBD2. Germline V CDR1 and CDR2: MNHEY, SMNVEV (reference sequence). This CDR3 is 15 amino acids long. The V segment lost 2 bases and the J segment 5 bases; nucleotides outside the gene matches: 6. CDR3 sequence (DNA): TGTGCCAGCAGTTTAAGGTTGACTAGCGGCGAGACCCAGTACTTC. Translating gives CASSLRLTSGETQYF.

This chain links TRBV28 with TRBJ1-6; D not resolved. Trimming removed 4 bases at V and 4 bases at J, with 11 bases between. Germline CDR1 is MDHEN and CDR2 is SYDVKM. CDR3 length: 15 residues. CDR3 in amino acids: CASSSPPQYNSPLHF. In DNA form, the CDR3 reads TGTGCCAGCAGTTCCCCCCCCCAGTATAATTCACCCCTCCACTTT.

The J gene is TRBJ2-5, the V gene TRBV28, with D unclear. Trimming cost V 2 bases and J 2 bases, with 12 bases left between them. Germline CDR1 reads MDHEN; CDR2 reads SYDVKM. This CDR3 contains 15 residues. The CDR3 DNA sequence: TGTGCCAGCAGTTTAGGGTTCCAGACACAAGAGACCCAGTACTTC. Amino acid sequence: CASSLGFQTQETQYF.